The table lists the clone carrying this T cell receptor (beta chain) with many counts. Its antigen is undetermined. Different DNA sequences within this sample yield the same CDR3. TCRdb ran MiXCR on the PCR reads. There are approximately 13,000 clones in the sample; 23% occur only once, and roughly 3.9% lies in the top ten. V lost 4 bases, J lost 7 bases, and 16 bases lay in between. The CDR3 is 14 amino acids. Germline V gives CDR1 SGHDN, CDR2 FVKESK. The sample is drawn from a study of metastatic and nonmetastatic thyroid tumors. Study outcomes and limitations: Compared with benign nodules, malignant thyroid tumors were reported to have significantly higher TCR beta diversity in both blood and tumor.

Until they underwent thyroid surgery, no patient had received any treatment. The chain uses TRBV14 and TRBJ1-2; D gene unclear. The origin of this receptor is a female donor with papillary thyroid cancer or a benign thyroid nodule (not recorded which). Some clones in this sample may be carry-over from other donors' samples. The sample consisted of blood. The CDR3 coding sequence is TGTGCCAGCAGCCTACTTGGGGAGGTGTCTGGCTACACCTTC. Its translation is CASSLLGEVSGYTF.